This T cell receptor (beta chain) comes out of a study of blood T cell repertoires in COVID-19 (dated by TCRdb to 2019 to 2021). Turning to the overall study: Samples from collaborators originated in the United States, Italy and Spain and spanned both the acute and convalescent phases of COVID-19. The dataset comprised deeply sampled blood TCRbeta repertoires from subjects exposed to, actively infected with, or recovered from COVID-19. Where HLA class I and class II types were available, the types were taken from metadata supplied by the sample provider, not from assay-based typing. A freely available public database, intended as a resource for researchers studying the immune response to SARS-CoV-2, is where the repertoires were released. The sample metadata nearly always contained a de-identified subject ID, COVID-19 status, age in years and sex. The samples were drawn from the first 160 participants of the ongoing ImmuneRACE study and from 1,254 subjects provided by 6 global collaborators. The prospective study material was composed of cDNA or gDNA derived from T cells, B-cell-depleted T cells, or PBMCs. Beyond this particular receptor, the publication reports: The amount of clinical and demographic metadata varied by source and participant and was provided uncurated.

Germline trimming amounts to 5 bases on V and 3 bases on J, with 4 as the count of junction bases outside the gene matches. The germline V gene encodes CDR1 PRHDT and CDR2 FYEKMQ (reference sequence). The CDR3, from cysteine to phenylalanine, totals 14 residues. Only CDR3 DNA remains: 42 bases, in frame from the first base. Collaborating institutions collected whole blood in K2EDTA tubes following their own protocols. For TCRbeta analysis, collaborators shipped samples as frozen whole blood, isolated PBMCs, or DNA extracted from either of those sample types. About this clone: Its antigen is currently not known. Nothing much larger sits one base from this clone, and base qualities are not available.

The immunoSEQ Assay, a bias-controlled multiplex PCR, was used to amplify TCRbeta CDR3 regions from genomic DNA. The authors' analysis ran thus. Within the assay, amplification of reference gene primers was used to estimate how many nucleated cells each sample contained. To quantify the absolute abundance of each unique TCRbeta CDR3 rearrangement, sequence reads were collapsed and filtered. For each sample, productive Simpson clonality was calculated as the square root of Simpson's diversity index over productive rearrangements. TCRdb retrieved this table from immuneACCESS and kept in-frame rearrangements only. Not all clones are present; in checked studies, unresolved V genes account for under half, and no reason is known for the remainder. V, J and clone size are those of that table, while D and trimming were read from the DNA. This sample gives under 4,500 clones in total; around 73% of them show up just once. The top ten constitute roughly 40% of the sample.

The source of this sequence is a human donor with active or convalescent COVID-19. The donor label of this sample is uncertain. The V and J genes are TRBV13 and TRBJ2-3, and 8 bases in between align with TRBD1. Sequenced material: peripheral blood. The DNA reads TGTGCCAGCAGCCGCGGACAGGGTACAGATACGCAGTATTTT. This translates into CASSRGQGTDTQYF. The CDR3 plus the reference TRBV13 and TRBJ2-3 genes for the other parts give the full variable domain: AAGVIQSPRHLIKEKRETATLKCYPIPRHDTVYWYQQGPGQDPQFLISFYEKMQSDKGSIPDRFSAQQFSDYHSELNMSSLELGDSALYFCASSRGQGTDTQYFGPGTRLTVL.